These 9 T cell receptor beta chains were all obtained from the same sample, sequenced in a study of control samples from healthy donors and cancer patients. Here immunoSEQ multiplex PCR was the method, and the copy in TCRdb shows in-frame clones only, minus some. The repertoire has 100,000 to 150,000 clones, approximately 90% of them found once; the top ten carry 8.6%. The specimen was blood. The receptors here all came from a man in his late teens or twenties in good health.

This chain uses TRBV19 with TRBJ1-5, with D possibly being TRBD1 (6 bases). V dropped 6 bases and J dropped 5 bases, with 11 bases sitting between them. The V gene's germline CDR1 is LNHDA and CDR2 SQIVND (reference sequence). The CDR3 consists of 13 residues. The DNA for the CDR3 is TGTGCCAGTAGCCTCAACAGGGATCAGCCCCAGCATTTT. Translation: CASSLNRDQPQHF.

V usage is TRBV10-1 and J usage is TRBJ2-3; D gene uncertain. The germline CDR1 and CDR2 sequences are WNHNN and SYGVQD (reference sequence). The CDR3 is made up of 16 amino acids. V shed 4 bases and J shed 3 bases, with 17 bases lying between them. CDR3 sequence (DNA): TGCGCCAGCAGTGGGTCGATGACCAGTGGAACAGATACGCAGTATTTT. Amino acids: CASSGSMTSGTDTQYF.

This clone was detected only once. The chain is built from TRBV25-1 and TRBJ1-1; D ambiguous. Trimming took 7 bases from V and 1 from J, leaving 13 bases between them. CDR1 is MGHDK and CDR2 is SYGVNS in the germline V gene. There are 14 residues in the CDR3. The CDR3 reads CASIGYGGNTEAFF. The DNA of the CDR3 is TGTGCCAGCATTGGCTACGGAGGGAACACTGAAGCTTTCTTT.

This chain links TRBV5-4 with TRBJ2-1; 7 bases map to TRBD2. There are 15 residues in the CDR3. Trimming took 7 bases from V and 1 from J; bases not matched to a gene: 8. CDR1 and CDR2 from the germline V gene are SGHNT and YYREEE (reference sequence). CDR3 protein: CASRLGGSSYNEQFF. Written as DNA, the CDR3 is TGTGCCAGCCGTCTCGGGGGGTCATCCTACAATGAGCAGTTCTTC.

Concerning this clone itself: At one end the junction does not follow the germline gene, possibly because of a read error. V is TRBV6-5 and J is TRBJ2-3, with 9 bases fitting TRBD2. The CDR3 runs to 16 residues. Germline-derived CDR1 and CDR2 are MNHEY and SVGAGI. The CDR3: CASSNSLAGFTDTQYF. CDR3 nucleotide sequence: TGTGCCAGCAGTAACTCCCTAGCGGGGTTCACAGATACGCAGTATTTT.

The rearrangement joins TRBV6-1 to TRBJ1-5; 7 nucleotides align to TRBD1. The germline V gene encodes CDR1 MNHNS and CDR2 SASEGT. CDR3 length equals 18 residues. V gave up 4 bases and J gave up 0 bases; unmatched junction bases: 12. Here the CDR3 reads CASSAWDRLFYSNQPQHF. The CDR3 region has the DNA TGTGCCAGCAGTGCTTGGGACAGACTCTTCTATAGCAATCAGCCCCAGCATTTT.

The gene calls are TRBV18 and TRBJ2-2; 10 bases are a match to TRBD1. Germline V gives CDR1 KGHSH, CDR2 LQKENI. V was clipped by 4 bases and J by 2 bases; unmatched bases: 4. This CDR3 is 16 amino acids long. The CDR3 reads CASSHDRGLNTGELFF. As DNA, the CDR3 is TGTGCCAGCTCACACGACAGGGGGCTCAACACCGGGGAGCTGTTTTTT.

V usage is TRBV15 and J usage is TRBJ2-1; 7 positions match TRBD1. V lost 5 bases and J lost 7; bases outside the gene matches: 5. Per the germline V gene, CDR1 is LNHNV and CDR2 is YYDKDF (reference sequence). This CDR3 is 13 amino acids long. The CDR3 here is CATSADRENEQFF. The CDR3 nucleotides are TGTGCCACCAGCGCTGACAGGGAGAATGAGCAGTTCTTC.

The chain uses TRBV18 and TRBJ1-4, with D unresolved. V lost 6 bases, J lost 4 bases, and 9 bases lay in between. From germline, CDR1 is KGHSH and CDR2 LQKENI. This CDR3 has 13 amino acids. CDR3 DNA: TGTGCCAGCTCCCCAATGGGTAATGAAAAACTGTTTTTT. As protein: CASSPMGNEKLFF. Using reference TRBV18 and TRBJ1-4 for the parts outside the CDR3, the full variable domain is NAGVMQNPRHLVRRRGQEARLRCSPMKGHSHVYWYRQLPEEGLKFMVYLQKENIIDESGMPKERFSAEFPKEGPSILRIQQVVRGDSAAYFCASSPMGNEKLFFGSGTQLSVL.